This T cell receptor (beta chain) was sequenced for a study of T cell changes during pregnancy in multiple sclerosis. Data came from immunoSEQ multiplex PCR; TCRdb stores just in-frame clones and leaves some out. The sample contains around 66,000 clones, about nine tenths of which appear only once. Germline-derived CDR1 and CDR2 are SGHRS and YFSETQ. This CDR3 is built from 16 residues. V lost 0 bases, J lost 4 bases, and 7 bases stayed unmatched. This sequence joins TRBV5-1 and TRBJ1-2; 9 bases are shared with TRBD1. The TCR sequence derives from a female donor in good health, enrolled as a control in a pregnancy study. The input for sequencing was peripheral blood, taken after pregnancy. CDR3: CASSLGGTGTLYGYTF. The CDR3 bases are TGCGCCAGCAGCTTGGGGGGGACAGGGACCCTCTATGGCTACACCTTC. The whole variable domain, remainder taken from reference TRBV5-1 and TRBJ1-2, is KAGVTQTPRYLIKTRGQQVTLSCSPISGHRSVSWYQQTPGQGLQFLFEYFSETQRNKGNFPGRFSGRQFSNSRSEMNVSTLELGDSALYLCASSLGGTGTLYGYTFGSGTRLTVV.